This T cell receptor (beta chain) was profiled in a study of blood T cell repertoires in COVID-19. Here immunoSEQ multiplex PCR was the method, and the copy in TCRdb shows in-frame clones only, minus some. The sample includes approximately 240,000 clones, about 85% seen only once; the top ten take around 18%. The germline V gene has CDR1 SNHLY and CDR2 FYNNEI. Germline trimming cut 6 bases from V and 0 bases from J; bases unmatched to any gene: 11. The CDR3 totals 16 residues. The gene calls are TRBV2 and TRBJ2-7; 7 nucleotides match TRBD2. The sequencing sample was made of peripheral blood. This clonotype originated in a woman older than 75 with active or convalescent COVID-19. The CDR3 region is CASRLLAVVPSYEQYF. In nucleotides, the CDR3 is TGTGCCAGCAGACTCCTAGCGGTTGTACCCTCCTACGAGCAGTACTTC.